The 13 T cell receptor beta chains listed next were all sequenced from one sample in a study of shared clonotypes between healthy human individuals. Naive CD8 cells comprised CD45RO-negative, CCR7-positively selected cells, excluding terminally differentiated effector memory CD45RA+ cells. Generated by immunoSEQ multiplex PCR, the TCRdb table keeps only in-frame clones and is missing some. The sample has some 2.1 million clones, 93% seen once. Specimen: naive CD8+ T cells from PBMCs. The receptors were sampled from a man between 18 and 29 years old in good health. Some clones in this sample may be carry-over from other donors' samples.

The rearrangement links TRBV7-9 to TRBJ2-2; D may be TRBD1 (6 bases). V was cut by 6 bases and J by 4 bases, with 12 bases left in between. Germline-derived CDR1 and CDR2 are SEHNR and FQNEAQ (reference sequence). This CDR3 spans 14 amino acids. CDR3 coding DNA: TGTGCCAGCAGTCCACGACAGGTCACCGGGGAGCTGTTTTTT. This encodes CASSPRQVTGELFF.

CDR3 protein: CASSVTGWHTEAFF. The CDR3 DNA follows: TGTGCCAGCAGTGTAACAGGGTGGCACACTGAAGCTTTCTTT. The chain links TRBV27 to TRBJ1-1; D possibly corresponds to TRBD1 (6 bases). With 5 bases removed from V and 3 bases from J, the gap between germline ends came to 13 bases. This CDR3 has 14 amino acids. Germline assignment: CDR1 MNHEY and CDR2 SMNVEV (reference sequence).

On this clone itself: A much larger clone is a single base away; this may be a read error. Other nucleotide sequences from this sample produce the same CDR3. The chain links TRBV7-9 to TRBJ2-7; no clear D gene. Trimming shortened V by 1 base and J by 3 bases, and 4 bases separated the two germline ends. This CDR3 spans 12 amino acids. The V gene's germline CDR1 is SEHNR and CDR2 FQNEAQ (reference sequence). The chain's CDR3 is CASSLVGYEQYF. The CDR3 DNA sequence: TGTGCCAGCAGCTTAGTTGGCTACGAGCAGTACTTC.

In regard to this clone: Other DNA sequences in this sample translate to the same CDR3. This chain connects TRBV7-9 to TRBJ2-5; no firm D call. Germline CDR1 and CDR2: SEHNR and FQNEAQ (reference sequence). Trimming stripped 1 base from V and 0 bases from J, with 6 bases between. This CDR3 contains 14 residues. The CDR3, as DNA: TGTGCCAGCAGCTTAGTTGGGTACCAAGAGACCCAGTACTTC. It specifies CASSLVGYQETQYF.

The chain carries TRBV5-1 and TRBJ2-1, with 7 positions matching TRBD2. J lost 4 bases, V lost 2 bases, and 6 bases had no gene match. CDR3 length: 15 residues. In germline, CDR1 is SGHRS, CDR2 YFSETQ. The CDR3, as DNA: TGCGCCAGCAGCTTCAGAGCGGGACTGTACAATGAGCAGTTCTTC. Its protein is CASSFRAGLYNEQFF.

The J gene is TRBJ2-6, the V gene TRBV29-1; the D gene is possibly TRBD1 (5 bases). The germline V and J ends were trimmed by 5 bases and 2 bases, with 16 bases remaining between them. CDR1 and CDR2 (germline): SQVTM, ANQGSEA. The CDR3 runs 16 residues. The CDR3 nucleotides read TGCAGCGTTTGGGGCACCAAATCAACTGGGGCCAACGTCCTGACTTTC. Protein product: CSVWGTKSTGANVLTF.

This clone turned up a few times. The V gene is TRBV7-9, the J gene TRBJ1-1; perhaps TRBD1 as D (5 bases). The CDR3 loop spans 13 amino acids. Germline values: CDR1 SEHNR, CDR2 FQNEAQ (reference sequence). V lost 5 bases and J 1 base, leaving 8 bases between the germline ends. The CDR3 loop is CASSADKNTEAFF. CDR3 coding DNA: TGTGCCAGCAGCGCGGACAAGAACACTGAAGCTTTCTTT.

The chain couples TRBV5-8 to TRBJ2-1; tentative D call: TRBD1 (6 bases). V lost 2 bases and J lost 2, with 8 bases in between. The CDR3 has 14 amino acids. The germline V gene has CDR1 SGHTS and CDR2 YDEGEE. The CDR3 bases are TGTGCCAGCAGCTTCCGGACAGCCTACAATGAGCAGTTCTTC. Encoded protein: CASSFRTAYNEQFF.

The chain uses TRBV5-8 and TRBJ2-5; 16 bases fit TRBD2. V gave up 3 bases and J gave up 3 bases; unmatched junction bases: 8. The CDR3 consists of 18 residues. CDR1 SGHTS and CDR2 YDEGEE come from the germline V gene. CDR3 in amino acids: CASSSGTSGRDLKETQYF. CDR3 coding DNA: TGTGCCAGCAGCTCCGGGACTAGCGGGAGGGACCTTAAAGAGACCCAGTACTTC.

This clone was counted a single time. Other nucleotide sequences in the sample specify the same CDR3. The V gene is TRBV27, the J gene TRBJ2-7, with 8 bases lining up with TRBD1. CDR1 is MNHEY and CDR2 is SMNVEV in the germline V gene (reference sequence). The CDR3 length is 15 residues. The J segment lost 2 bases and the V segment lost 2 bases, leaving 5 bases of the junction unmatched. The CDR3 nucleotides are TGTGCCAGCAGTTTAGTCGGACAGGGCGCCTACGAGCAGTACTTC. Its translation: CASSLVGQGAYEQYF.

The rearrangement links TRBV9 to TRBJ2-7, with 8 nucleotides matching TRBD1. The CDR3 contains 18 residues. Germline CDR1 SGDLS, CDR2 YYNGEE. With 4 bases clipped from V and 1 base from J, the junction kept 16 bases outside the gene matches. The CDR3 region is CASSMGLHGTGFSYEQYF. CDR3 DNA: TGTGCCAGCAGCATGGGCTTACACGGGACAGGCTTTTCCTACGAGCAGTACTTC. Full variable domain (rest looked up from reference TRBV9 and TRBJ2-7): DSGVTQTPKHLITATGQRVTLRCSPRSGDLSVYWYQQSLDQGLQFLIQYYNGEERAKGNILERFSAQQFPDLHSELNLSSLELGDSALYFCASSMGLHGTGFSYEQYFGPGTRLTVT.

The chain combines TRBV5-5 with TRBJ1-1, with a tentative D call TRBD1 (5 bases). Germline CDR1 reads SGHKS; CDR2 reads YYEKEE (reference sequence). The CDR3 loop spans 15 amino acids. The V and J ends lost 2 bases and 7 bases respectively, with 18 bases between them. The CDR3 DNA is TGTGCCAGCAGCTTTGAGGGGTTTTCAACGGGTGAAGCTTTCTTT. Protein: CASSFEGFSTGEAFF.

Points on this clone: This CDR3 is also generated by other DNA sequences in the sample. The chain joins TRBV27 to TRBJ2-7; D call uncertain. The V gene lost 3 bases and the J gene lost 1 base, with 7 bases spanning the gap. The CDR3 has 13 amino acids. CDR1 is MNHEY and CDR2 is SMNVEV in the germline V gene (reference sequence). The CDR3 here is CASSFSASYEQYF. CDR3 nucleotide sequence: TGTGCCAGCAGTTTCAGCGCGTCCTACGAGCAGTACTTC.